Listed below are T cell receptor beta chains from one sample, sequenced in a study of cytomegalovirus exposure and HLA in healthy donors. The table came from immunoSEQ multiplex PCR; TCRdb's copy has only in-frame clones and leaves some out. The sample carries some 150,000 clones, around 82% recorded once. Sequencing was performed on PBMCs. The receptors derive from a man aged 18 to 30 in good health and CMV-seropositive. The CDR3 runs from the conserved cysteine through the conserved F or W. D genes are given only for firm matches. Not every row has a clone size; where given, it reads once, few, many or a size class.

CDR3nt: TGTGCCAGCAGTCCAGCATCGGGCTATGGCTACACCTTC; CDR3aa: CASSPASGYGYTF; len: 13; v_gene: TRBV27; abundance: -; j_gene: TRBJ1-2; d_gene: -
CDR3nt: TGTGCCAGCAGCTCCGGACAGGGGCAAAGGTACGAGCAGTACTTC; CDR3aa: CASSSGQGQRYEQYF; len: 15; v_gene: TRBV11-2; abundance: -; j_gene: TRBJ2-7; d_gene: TRBD1
CDR3nt: TGTGCCAGTAGTATCGGGCGGCGGAGGGAGCAGTACTTC; CDR3aa: CASSIGRRREQYF; len: 13; v_gene: TRBV19; abundance: once; j_gene: TRBJ2-7; d_gene: -
CDR3nt: TGTGCCAGTATCCCTGATGTGGGGCCCGTGACCACTGAAGCTTTCTTT; CDR3aa: CASIPDVGPVTTEAFF; len: 16; v_gene: TRBV19; abundance: -; j_gene: TRBJ1-1; d_gene: -
CDR3nt: TGTGCCAGCAGCCTGACAGGGGGCGGGTCCTACGAGCAGTACTTC; CDR3aa: CASSLTGGGSYEQYF; len: 15; v_gene: TRBV6-1; abundance: once; j_gene: TRBJ2-7; d_gene: TRBD1
CDR3nt: TGTGCCGGCAGTCACCCGGGACTAGCGGGAGGAGGGGATGAGCAGTTCTTC; CDR3aa: CAGSHPGLAGGGDEQFF; len: 17; v_gene: TRBV27; abundance: -; j_gene: TRBJ2-1; d_gene: TRBD2
CDR3nt: TGCGCCAGCAGCTTCCAGACAGGGACGAACACTGAAGCTTTCTTT; CDR3aa: CASSFQTGTNTEAFF; len: 15; v_gene: TRBV5-1; abundance: -; j_gene: TRBJ1-1; d_gene: TRBD1
CDR3nt: TGCGCCAGCAGCCAAGAACCGAGGGGAAACACCATATATTTT; CDR3aa: CASSQEPRGNTIYF; len: 14; v_gene: TRBV4-1; abundance: -; j_gene: TRBJ1-3; d_gene: -
CDR3nt: TGTGCCAGTAGTATCGCGGGTCTCTCTGGAAACACCATATATTTT; CDR3aa: CASSIAGLSGNTIYF; len: 15; v_gene: TRBV19; abundance: -; j_gene: TRBJ1-3; d_gene: -
CDR3nt: TGTGCCAGCAGCGCTAGACTAGCGGGAGACTACGAGCAGTACTTC; CDR3aa: CASSARLAGDYEQYF; len: 15; v_gene: TRBV13; abundance: -; j_gene: TRBJ2-7; d_gene: TRBD2
CDR3nt: TGTGCCAGCAGTGCCAGGACTAGCGGCACAGATACGCAGTATTTT; CDR3aa: CASSARTSGTDTQYF; len: 15; v_gene: TRBV2; abundance: few; j_gene: TRBJ2-3; d_gene: TRBD2
CDR3nt: TGCGCCAGCAGTGCGGCTTCTGGACTTCTTCCCGAGCAGTACTTC; CDR3aa: CASSAASGLLPEQYF; len: 15; v_gene: TRBV10-2; abundance: -; j_gene: TRBJ2-7; d_gene: -
CDR3nt: TGTGCCAGCAGTCTGCTTTCAGCGGGAGGTTCCGATACGCAGTATTTT; CDR3aa: CASSLLSAGGSDTQYF; len: 16; v_gene: TRBV28; abundance: -; j_gene: TRBJ2-3; d_gene: TRBD2
CDR3nt: TGCGCCAGCAGCTTGATACAGGCCTCACAAGAGACCCAGTACTTC; CDR3aa: CASSLIQASQETQYF; len: 15; v_gene: TRBV5-1; abundance: -; j_gene: TRBJ2-5; d_gene: -
CDR3nt: TGTGCCAGCAGCCCAGGGCCAGCGGGAGGATACGAGCAGTACTTC; CDR3aa: CASSPGPAGGYEQYF; len: 15; v_gene: TRBV11-2; abundance: -; j_gene: TRBJ2-7; d_gene: TRBD2
CDR3nt: TGTGCCAGCAGTGTCTCCAGGGGATATCAGCCCCAGCATTTT; CDR3aa: CASSVSRGYQPQHF; len: 14; v_gene: TRBV6-5; abundance: -; j_gene: TRBJ1-5; d_gene: -
CDR3nt: TGTGCCAGCAGTTTAGTAGGAGCGCTGAACACTGAAGCTTTCTTT; CDR3aa: CASSLVGALNTEAFF; len: 15; v_gene: TRBV27; abundance: -; j_gene: TRBJ1-1; d_gene: -
CDR3nt: TGTGCCAGCAGTTCGGGGACTGAAGCTTTCTTT; CDR3aa: CASSSGTEAFF; len: 11; v_gene: TRBV6-5; abundance: few; j_gene: TRBJ1-1; d_gene: -
CDR3nt: TGTGCCAGCAGTTCCGGGACAGGAAGGGGTCAGCCCCAGCATTTT; CDR3aa: CASSSGTGRGQPQHF; len: 15; v_gene: TRBV28; abundance: -; j_gene: TRBJ1-5; d_gene: TRBD1
CDR3nt: TGTGCCAGCACTCTCGGGAATTGGGAGACCCAGTACTTC; CDR3aa: CASTLGNWETQYF; len: 13; v_gene: TRBV18; abundance: -; j_gene: TRBJ2-5; d_gene: -
CDR3nt: TGTGCCAGCAGCCAACTTGACAGGGGAAGCAATCAGCCCCAGCATTTT; CDR3aa: CASSQLDRGSNQPQHF; len: 16; v_gene: TRBV11-2; abundance: -; j_gene: TRBJ1-5; d_gene: TRBD1
CDR3nt: TGTGCCAGCAGCTCCCCAAGCGGGAGGGCCCTCTCCTACAATGAGCAGTTCTTC; CDR3aa: CASSSPSGRALSYNEQFF; len: 18; v_gene: TRBV7-6; abundance: -; j_gene: TRBJ2-1; d_gene: TRBD2
CDR3nt: TGCAGCGTTTCGGACAGGGTCGCCTACGAGCAGTACTTC; CDR3aa: CSVSDRVAYEQYF; len: 13; v_gene: TRBV29-1; abundance: -; j_gene: TRBJ2-7; d_gene: TRBD1
CDR3nt: TGTGCCAGCACCTGGACAGGATACACCTCTAACTATGGCTACACCTTC; CDR3aa: CASTWTGYTSNYGYTF; len: 16; v_gene: TRBV5-6; abundance: -; j_gene: TRBJ1-2; d_gene: TRBD1
CDR3nt: TGCGCCAGCAGCCAAGTAGCAGGGCCGGATACGCAGTATTTT; CDR3aa: CASSQVAGPDTQYF; len: 14; v_gene: TRBV4-1; abundance: -; j_gene: TRBJ2-3; d_gene: -
CDR3nt: TGTGCCAGCAGTTACTCGGGCGGCGGGGAGACCCAGTACTTC; CDR3aa: CASSYSGGGETQYF; len: 14; v_gene: TRBV6-5; abundance: -; j_gene: TRBJ2-5; d_gene: -
CDR3nt: TGTGCCAGCAGTCCCAGGGGGCACTACACCGGGGAGCTGTTTTTT; CDR3aa: CASSPRGHYTGELFF; len: 15; v_gene: TRBV28; abundance: -; j_gene: TRBJ2-2; d_gene: TRBD1
CDR3nt: TGCGCCAGCAGGTCCCGGGACACCGAGAACACTGAAGCTTTCTTT; CDR3aa: CASRSRDTENTEAFF; len: 15; v_gene: TRBV23-1; abundance: -; j_gene: TRBJ1-1; d_gene: -
CDR3nt: TGTGCCAGCAGCTTAAGATCCGACAGGGGAGGCGAGCAGTACTTC; CDR3aa: CASSLRSDRGGEQYF; len: 15; v_gene: TRBV7-9; abundance: -; j_gene: TRBJ2-7; d_gene: TRBD1
CDR3nt: TGTGCCAGCAGCAGGACTAGCGGGTCGTGGGCAGATACGCAGTATTTT; CDR3aa: CASSRTSGSWADTQYF; len: 16; v_gene: TRBV27; abundance: -; j_gene: TRBJ2-3; d_gene: TRBD2
CDR3nt: TGCGCCAGCAGCAAGGACAGGGACGAGCAGTACTTC; CDR3aa: CASSKDRDEQYF; len: 12; v_gene: TRBV5-1; abundance: -; j_gene: TRBJ2-7; d_gene: TRBD1
CDR3nt: TGTGCCAGCAGCTCCCAGACTAGCGGGACGGGCACCGGGGAGCTGTTTTTT; CDR3aa: CASSSQTSGTGTGELFF; len: 17; v_gene: TRBV7-9; abundance: -; j_gene: TRBJ2-2; d_gene: TRBD2
CDR3nt: TGTGCCTCCAGCGGCGGGAGAACAGATACGCAGTATTTT; CDR3aa: CASSGGRTDTQYF; len: 13; v_gene: TRBV19; abundance: -; j_gene: TRBJ2-3; d_gene: TRBD2
CDR3nt: TGTGCCAGCACCCGGGACACAAGAAAAAACACTGAAGCTTTCTTT; CDR3aa: CASTRDTRKNTEAFF; len: 15; v_gene: TRBV25-1; abundance: -; j_gene: TRBJ1-1; d_gene: -
CDR3nt: TGCAGCGGATTGGGGGATCAGGGGGAGACTGAAGCTTTCTTT; CDR3aa: CSGLGDQGETEAFF; len: 14; v_gene: TRBV29-1; abundance: -; j_gene: TRBJ1-1; d_gene: TRBD1
CDR3nt: TGCAGCGAGGGGGAGCCTGGCACTGAAGCTTTCTTT; CDR3aa: CSEGEPGTEAFF; len: 12; v_gene: TRBV29-1; abundance: once; j_gene: TRBJ1-1; d_gene: -
CDR3nt: TGTGCCAGCAGCATGACAGGCGCACACGAGCAGTACTTC; CDR3aa: CASSMTGAHEQYF; len: 13; v_gene: TRBV5-4; abundance: few; j_gene: TRBJ2-7; d_gene: -
CDR3nt: TGCGCCAGCAGTGAGCCTTGGGCACCGAACACTGAAGCTTTCTTT; CDR3aa: CASSEPWAPNTEAFF; len: 15; v_gene: TRBV10-2; abundance: -; j_gene: TRBJ1-1; d_gene: -
CDR3nt: TGTGCCAGCAGCCCGGGACAGGGGAAGAGTGGCTACACCTTC; CDR3aa: CASSPGQGKSGYTF; len: 14; v_gene: TRBV4-2; abundance: -; j_gene: TRBJ1-2; d_gene: TRBD1
CDR3nt: TGTGCTAGTGGTTTTGCCGGTTCAGATACGCAGTATTTT; CDR3aa: CASGFAGSDTQYF; len: 13; v_gene: TRBV12-5; abundance: -; j_gene: TRBJ2-3; d_gene: -
CDR3nt: TGTGCCAGCAGTTTGGCCGGGACAGGGCAAAACATTCAGTACTTC; CDR3aa: CASSLAGTGQNIQYF; len: 15; v_gene: TRBV6-5; abundance: -; j_gene: TRBJ2-4; d_gene: TRBD1
CDR3nt: TGCGCCAGCAGCCAAGATCCCTACTACGAGCAGTACTTC; CDR3aa: CASSQDPYYEQYF; len: 13; v_gene: TRBV4-1; abundance: -; j_gene: TRBJ2-7; d_gene: -
CDR3nt: TGTGCCAGCAGCCAAAAGAAACAGGGGCACCGCGAGCAGTACTTC; CDR3aa: CASSQKKQGHREQYF; len: 15; v_gene: TRBV4-2; abundance: -; j_gene: TRBJ2-7; d_gene: TRBD1
CDR3nt: TGTGCCAGCTCACCACCGGGAATGAGGACAGGGGCGGACGAGCAGTACTTC; CDR3aa: CASSPPGMRTGADEQYF; len: 17; v_gene: TRBV18; abundance: -; j_gene: TRBJ2-7; d_gene: TRBD1
CDR3nt: TGTGCCAGCAGCCAAATAGGGGCCCCTATGAATGAGCAGTTCTTC; CDR3aa: CASSQIGAPMNEQFF; len: 15; v_gene: TRBV14; abundance: once; j_gene: TRBJ2-1; d_gene: -
CDR3nt: TGTGCCAGCAGTGAAGGGACAGGAATTAATAGCAATCAGCCCCAGCATTTT; CDR3aa: CASSEGTGINSNQPQHF; len: 17; v_gene: TRBV6-1; abundance: -; j_gene: TRBJ1-5; d_gene: TRBD1
CDR3nt: TGTGCCAGCAGTGACCAGGGGCTGGACGAGCAGTACTTC; CDR3aa: CASSDQGLDEQYF; len: 13; v_gene: TRBV2; abundance: -; j_gene: TRBJ2-7; d_gene: -
CDR3nt: TGTGCCAGCAGCCCCCCGGGGGGATCGCTCACTGAAGCTTTCTTT; CDR3aa: CASSPPGGSLTEAFF; len: 15; v_gene: TRBV7-9; abundance: -; j_gene: TRBJ1-1; d_gene: -
CDR3nt: TGTGCCAGCTCACCGGGCACTGGCGGGACCTACTACGAGCAGTACTTC; CDR3aa: CASSPGTGGTYYEQYF; len: 16; v_gene: TRBV18; abundance: -; j_gene: TRBJ2-7; d_gene: -